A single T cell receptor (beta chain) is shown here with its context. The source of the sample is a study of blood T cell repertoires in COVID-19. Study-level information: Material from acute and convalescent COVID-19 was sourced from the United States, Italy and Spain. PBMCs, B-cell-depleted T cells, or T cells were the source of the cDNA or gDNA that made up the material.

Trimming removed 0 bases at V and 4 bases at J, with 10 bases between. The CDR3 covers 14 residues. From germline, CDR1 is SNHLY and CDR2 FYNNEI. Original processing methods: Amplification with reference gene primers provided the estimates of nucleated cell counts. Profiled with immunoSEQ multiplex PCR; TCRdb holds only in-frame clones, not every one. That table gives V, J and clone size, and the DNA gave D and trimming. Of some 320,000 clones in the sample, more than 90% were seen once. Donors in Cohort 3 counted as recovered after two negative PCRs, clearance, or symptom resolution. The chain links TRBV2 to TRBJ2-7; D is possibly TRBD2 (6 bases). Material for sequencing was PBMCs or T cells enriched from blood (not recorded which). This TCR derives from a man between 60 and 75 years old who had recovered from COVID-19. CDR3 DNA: TGTGCCAGCAGTGAAGCGGGACTGACTTACGAGCAGTACTTC. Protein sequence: CASSEAGLTYEQYF.